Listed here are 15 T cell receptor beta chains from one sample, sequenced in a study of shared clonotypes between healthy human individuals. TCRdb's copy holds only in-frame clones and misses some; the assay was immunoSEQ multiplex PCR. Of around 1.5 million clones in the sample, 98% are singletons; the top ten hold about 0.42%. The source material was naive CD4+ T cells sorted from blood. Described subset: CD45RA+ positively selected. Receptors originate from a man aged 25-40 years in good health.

This CDR3 reads CASSPGDRGTSYEQYF. The CDR3 region has the DNA TGTGCCAGCTCACCAGGGGACAGGGGGACCTCCTACGAGCAGTACTTC. The chain has TRBV18 and TRBJ2-7, with 11 bases that match TRBD1. The CDR3 runs 16 residues. The J segment lost 0 bases and the V segment lost 2 bases, leaving 3 bases of the junction unmatched. Per germline, CDR1 KGHSH and CDR2 LQKENI.

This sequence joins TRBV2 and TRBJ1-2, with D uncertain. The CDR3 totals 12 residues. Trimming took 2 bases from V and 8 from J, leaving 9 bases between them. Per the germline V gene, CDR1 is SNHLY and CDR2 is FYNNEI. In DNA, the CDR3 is TGTGCCAGCAGTGAACTGGTCGGCGGCTACACCTTC. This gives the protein CASSELVGGYTF.

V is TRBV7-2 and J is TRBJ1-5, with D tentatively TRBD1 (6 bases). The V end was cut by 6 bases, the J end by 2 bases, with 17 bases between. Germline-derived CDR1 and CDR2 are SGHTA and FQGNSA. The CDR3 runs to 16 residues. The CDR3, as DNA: TGTGCCAGCAGTTCTCAAATGGCAGGGGGCAATCAGCCCCAGCATTTT. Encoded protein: CASSSQMAGGNQPQHF.

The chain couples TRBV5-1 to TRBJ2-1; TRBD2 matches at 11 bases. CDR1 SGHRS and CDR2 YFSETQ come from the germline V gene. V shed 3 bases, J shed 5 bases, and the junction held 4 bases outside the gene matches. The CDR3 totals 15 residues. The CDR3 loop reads CASSSSGRTDNEQFF. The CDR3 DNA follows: TGCGCCAGCAGCTCTAGCGGGAGGACAGACAATGAGCAGTTCTTC.

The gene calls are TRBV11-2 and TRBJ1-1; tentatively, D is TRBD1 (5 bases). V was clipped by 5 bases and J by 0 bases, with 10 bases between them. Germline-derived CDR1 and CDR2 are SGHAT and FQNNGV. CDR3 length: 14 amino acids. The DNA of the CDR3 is TGTGCCAGCAGCACCCAGGGAATGAACACTGAAGCTTTCTTT. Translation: CASSTQGMNTEAFF.

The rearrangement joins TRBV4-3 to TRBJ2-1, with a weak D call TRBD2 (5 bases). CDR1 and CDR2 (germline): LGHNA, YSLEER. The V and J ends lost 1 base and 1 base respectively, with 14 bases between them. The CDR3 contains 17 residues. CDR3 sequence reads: CASSQGRLRISYNEQFF. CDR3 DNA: TGCGCCAGCAGCCAAGGGAGGCTGCGGATATCCTACAATGAGCAGTTCTTC.

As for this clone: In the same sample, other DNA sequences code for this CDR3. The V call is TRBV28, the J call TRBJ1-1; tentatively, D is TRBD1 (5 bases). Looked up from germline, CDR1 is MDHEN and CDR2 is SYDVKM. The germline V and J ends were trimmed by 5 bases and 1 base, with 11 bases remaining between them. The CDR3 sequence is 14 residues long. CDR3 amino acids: CASSPGTQNTEAFF. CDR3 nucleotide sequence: TGTGCCAGCAGTCCGGGGACCCAGAACACTGAAGCTTTCTTT.

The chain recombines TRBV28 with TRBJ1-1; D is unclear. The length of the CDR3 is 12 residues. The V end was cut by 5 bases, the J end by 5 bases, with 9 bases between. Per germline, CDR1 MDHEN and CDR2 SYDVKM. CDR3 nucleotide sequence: TGTGCCAGCAGTAGGCATACGACTGAAGCTTTCTTT. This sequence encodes CASSRHTTEAFF.

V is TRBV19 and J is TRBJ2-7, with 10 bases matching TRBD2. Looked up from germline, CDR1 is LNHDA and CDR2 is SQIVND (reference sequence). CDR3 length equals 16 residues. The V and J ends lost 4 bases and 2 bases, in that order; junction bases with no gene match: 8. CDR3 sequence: CASSTNSGRPPYEQYF. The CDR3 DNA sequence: TGTGCCAGTAGTACTAATAGCGGGAGGCCACCCTACGAGCAGTACTTC.

DNA of the CDR3: TGTGCCAGCAGCTTAACGGGACCTGGCAGGGGTGAACAGCCCCAGCATTTT. Translation: CASSLTGPGRGEQPQHF. This rearrangement joins TRBV7-8 to TRBJ1-5; perhaps TRBD1 as D (6 bases). V lost 2 bases, J lost 7 bases, and 21 bases lay in between. Per germline, CDR1 SGHVS and CDR2 FQNEAQ. CDR3 length: 17 residues. The whole variable domain, filled in from reference TRBV7-8 and TRBJ1-5, reads GAGVSQSPRYKVAKRGQDVALRCDPISGHVSLFWYQQALGQGPEFLTYFQNEAQLDKSGLPSDRFFAERPEGSVSTLKIQRTQQEDSAVYLCASSLTGPGRGEQPQHFGDGTRLSIL.

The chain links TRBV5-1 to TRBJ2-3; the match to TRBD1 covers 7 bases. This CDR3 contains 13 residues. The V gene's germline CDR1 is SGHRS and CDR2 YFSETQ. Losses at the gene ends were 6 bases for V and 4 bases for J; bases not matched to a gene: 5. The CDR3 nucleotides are TGCGCCAGCAACCGACAGGGATCAGATACGCAGTATTTT. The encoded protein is CASNRQGSDTQYF. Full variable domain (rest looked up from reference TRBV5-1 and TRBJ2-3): KAGVTQTPRYLIKTRGQQVTLSCSPISGHRSVSWYQQTPGQGLQFLFEYFSETQRNKGNFPGRFSGRQFSNSRSEMNVSTLELGDSALYLCASNRQGSDTQYFGPGTRLTVL.

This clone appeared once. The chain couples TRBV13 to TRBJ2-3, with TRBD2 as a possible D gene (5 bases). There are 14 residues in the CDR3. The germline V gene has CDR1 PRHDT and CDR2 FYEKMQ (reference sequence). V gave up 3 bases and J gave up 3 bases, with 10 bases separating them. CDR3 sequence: CASSLRVKTDTQYF. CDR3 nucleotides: TGTGCCAGCAGCTTGCGGGTCAAAACAGATACGCAGTATTTT.

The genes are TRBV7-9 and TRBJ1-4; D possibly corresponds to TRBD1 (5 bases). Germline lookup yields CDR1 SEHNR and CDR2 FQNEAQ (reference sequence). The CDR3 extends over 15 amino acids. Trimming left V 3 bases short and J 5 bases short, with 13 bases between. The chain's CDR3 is CASSFPPGSNEKLFF. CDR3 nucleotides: TGTGCCAGCAGCTTTCCGCCAGGGTCGAATGAAAAACTGTTTTTT.

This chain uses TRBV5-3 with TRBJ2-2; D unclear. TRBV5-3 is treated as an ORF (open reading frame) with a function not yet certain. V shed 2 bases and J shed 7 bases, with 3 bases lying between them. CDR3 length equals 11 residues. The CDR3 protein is CARSFFGELFF. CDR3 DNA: TGTGCCAGAAGCTTTTTCGGGGAGCTGTTTTTT.

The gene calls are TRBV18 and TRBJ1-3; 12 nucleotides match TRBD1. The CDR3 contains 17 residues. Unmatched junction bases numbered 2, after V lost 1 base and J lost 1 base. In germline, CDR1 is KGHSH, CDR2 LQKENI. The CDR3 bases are TGTGCCAGCTCACCACGGGGACAGGGGGCTTCTGGAAACACCATATATTTT. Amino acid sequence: CASSPRGQGASGNTIYF.